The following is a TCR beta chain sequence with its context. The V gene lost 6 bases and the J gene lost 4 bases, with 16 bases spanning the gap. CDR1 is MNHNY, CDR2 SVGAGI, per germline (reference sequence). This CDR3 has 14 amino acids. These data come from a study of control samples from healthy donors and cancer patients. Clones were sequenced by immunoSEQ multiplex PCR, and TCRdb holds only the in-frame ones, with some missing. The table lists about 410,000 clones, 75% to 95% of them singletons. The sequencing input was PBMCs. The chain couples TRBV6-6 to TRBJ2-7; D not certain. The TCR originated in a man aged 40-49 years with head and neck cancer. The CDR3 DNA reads TGTGCCAGCAGGTCAACCGAAGACCCTTACGAGCAGTACTTC. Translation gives CASRSTEDPYEQYF.